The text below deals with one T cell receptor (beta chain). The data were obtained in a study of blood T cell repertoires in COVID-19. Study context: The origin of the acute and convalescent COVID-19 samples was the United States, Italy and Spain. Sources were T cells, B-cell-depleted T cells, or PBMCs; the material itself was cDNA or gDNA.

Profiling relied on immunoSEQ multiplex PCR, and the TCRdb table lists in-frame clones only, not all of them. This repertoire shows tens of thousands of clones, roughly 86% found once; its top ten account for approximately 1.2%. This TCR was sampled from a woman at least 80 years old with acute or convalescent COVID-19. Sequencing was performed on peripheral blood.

CDR3 in amino acids: CASSSEGAPRYEQYF. CDR3 DNA: TGTGCCAGCAGCTCGGAGGGGGCCCCCCGGTACGAGCAGTACTTC. The V call is TRBV21-1, the J call TRBJ2-7; TRBD1, the D gene given by the table, was not confirmed from the DNA. TRBV21-1 is classified as a pseudogene. The CDR3 consists of 15 residues.